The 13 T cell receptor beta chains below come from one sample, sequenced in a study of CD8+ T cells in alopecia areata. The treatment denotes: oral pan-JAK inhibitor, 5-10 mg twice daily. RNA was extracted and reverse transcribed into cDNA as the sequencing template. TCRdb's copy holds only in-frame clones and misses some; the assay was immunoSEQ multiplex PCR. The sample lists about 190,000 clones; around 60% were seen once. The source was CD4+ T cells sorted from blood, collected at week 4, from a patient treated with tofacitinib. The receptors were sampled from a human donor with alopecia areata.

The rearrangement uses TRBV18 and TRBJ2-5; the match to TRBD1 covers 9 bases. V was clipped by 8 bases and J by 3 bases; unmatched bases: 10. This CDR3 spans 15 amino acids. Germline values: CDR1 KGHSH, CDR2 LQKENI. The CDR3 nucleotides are TGTGCCAGCACCGGGACAGGGATAGTGGAAGAGACCCAGTACTTC. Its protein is CASTGTGIVEETQYF.

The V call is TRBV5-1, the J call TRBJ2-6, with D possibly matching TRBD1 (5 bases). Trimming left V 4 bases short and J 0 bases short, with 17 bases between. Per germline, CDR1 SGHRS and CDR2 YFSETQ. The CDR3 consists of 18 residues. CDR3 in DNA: TGCGCCAGCAGCAAGCGTGAGGACATTTCCTCTGGGGCCAACGTCCTGACTTTC. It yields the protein CASSKREDISSGANVLTF.

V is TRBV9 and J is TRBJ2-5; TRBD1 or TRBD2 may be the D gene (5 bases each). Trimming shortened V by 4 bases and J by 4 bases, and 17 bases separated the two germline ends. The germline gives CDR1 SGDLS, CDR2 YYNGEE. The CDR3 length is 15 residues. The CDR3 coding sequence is TGTGCCAGCAGCCCCCGGGACGCCAGAGTAGAGACCCAGTACTTC. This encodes CASSPRDARVETQYF. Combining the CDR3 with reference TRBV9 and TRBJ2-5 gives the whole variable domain DSGVTQTPKHLITATGQRVTLRCSPRSGDLSVYWYQQSLDQGLQFLIQYYNGEERAKGNILERFSAQQFPDLHSELNLSSLELGDSALYFCASSPRDARVETQYFGPGTRLLVL.

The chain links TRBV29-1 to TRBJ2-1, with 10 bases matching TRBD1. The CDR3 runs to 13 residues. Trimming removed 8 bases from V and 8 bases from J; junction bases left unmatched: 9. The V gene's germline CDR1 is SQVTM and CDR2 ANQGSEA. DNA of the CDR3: TGCAGCTGGGTCCGGACAGGGGGTGATGAGCAGTTCTTC. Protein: CSWVRTGGDEQFF.

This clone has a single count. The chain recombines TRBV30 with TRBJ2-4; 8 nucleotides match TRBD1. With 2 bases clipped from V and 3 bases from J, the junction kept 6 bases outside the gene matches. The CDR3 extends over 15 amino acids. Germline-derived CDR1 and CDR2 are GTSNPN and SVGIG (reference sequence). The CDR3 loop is CAWSHPGQGKNIQYF. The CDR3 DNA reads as TGTGCCTGGAGTCATCCCGGACAGGGCAAAAACATTCAGTACTTC.

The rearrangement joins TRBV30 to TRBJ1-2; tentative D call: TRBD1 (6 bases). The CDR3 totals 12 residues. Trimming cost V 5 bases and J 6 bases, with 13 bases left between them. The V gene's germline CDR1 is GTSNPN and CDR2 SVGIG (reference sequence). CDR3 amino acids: CAWGQSYNGYTF. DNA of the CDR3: TGTGCCTGGGGACAGTCTTACAATGGCTACACCTTC.

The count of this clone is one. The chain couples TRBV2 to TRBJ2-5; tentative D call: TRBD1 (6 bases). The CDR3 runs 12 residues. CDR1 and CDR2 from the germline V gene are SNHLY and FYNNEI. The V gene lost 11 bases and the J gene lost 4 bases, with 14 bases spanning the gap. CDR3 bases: TGTGCCGGACGCACAGGGTTAGAGACCCAGTACTTC. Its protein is CAGRTGLETQYF.

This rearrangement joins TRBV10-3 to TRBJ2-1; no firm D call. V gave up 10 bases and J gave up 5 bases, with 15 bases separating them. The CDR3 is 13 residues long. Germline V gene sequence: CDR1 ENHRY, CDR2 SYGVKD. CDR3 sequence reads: CANQYHVDNEQFF. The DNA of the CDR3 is TGTGCCAATCAGTACCACGTCGACAATGAGCAGTTCTTC.

CDR3 protein: CATSRRDYEQFF. CDR3 DNA sequence: TGTGCCACCAGCAGGAGGGACTATGAGCAGTTCTTC. The V gene is TRBV15, the J gene TRBJ2-1, with a possible D match to TRBD2 (6 bases). Trimming removed 3 bases from V and 8 bases from J, with 8 bases in between. The CDR3 extends over 12 amino acids. CDR1 and CDR2 (germline): LNHNV, YYDKDF (reference sequence). The full variable domain, rest sourced from reference TRBV15 and TRBJ2-1, is DAMVIQNPRYQVTQFGKPVTLSCSQTLNHNVMYWYQQKSSQAPKLLFHYYDKDFNNEADTPDNFQSRRPNTSFCFLDIRSPGLGDTAMYLCATSRRDYEQFFGPGTRLTVL.

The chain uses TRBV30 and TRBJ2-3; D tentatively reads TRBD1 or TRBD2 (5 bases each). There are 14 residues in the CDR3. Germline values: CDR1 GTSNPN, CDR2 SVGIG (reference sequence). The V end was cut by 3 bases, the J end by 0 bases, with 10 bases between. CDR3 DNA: TGTGCCTGGAGCCTCGGGGCTAGCACAGATACGCAGTATTTT. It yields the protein CAWSLGASTDTQYF.

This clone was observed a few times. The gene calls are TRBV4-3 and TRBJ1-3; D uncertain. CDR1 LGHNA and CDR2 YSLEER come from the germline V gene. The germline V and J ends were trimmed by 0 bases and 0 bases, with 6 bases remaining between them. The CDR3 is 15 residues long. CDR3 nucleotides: TGCGCCAGCAGCCAAGAAGGGATCTCTGGAAACACCATATATTTT. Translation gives CASSQEGISGNTIYF.

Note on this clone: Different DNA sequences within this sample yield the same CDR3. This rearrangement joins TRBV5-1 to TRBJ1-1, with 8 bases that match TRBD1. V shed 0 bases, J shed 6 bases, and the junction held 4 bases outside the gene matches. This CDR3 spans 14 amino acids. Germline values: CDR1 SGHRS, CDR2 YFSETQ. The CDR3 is CASSLGQGAAEAFF. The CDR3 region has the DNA TGCGCCAGCAGCTTGGGCCAGGGGGCCGCTGAAGCTTTCTTT.

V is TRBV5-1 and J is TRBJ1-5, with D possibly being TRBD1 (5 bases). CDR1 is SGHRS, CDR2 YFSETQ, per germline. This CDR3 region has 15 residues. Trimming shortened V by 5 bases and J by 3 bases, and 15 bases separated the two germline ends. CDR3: CASRLQDGDNQPQHF. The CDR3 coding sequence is TGCGCCAGCAGACTACAGGACGGAGACAATCAGCCCCAGCATTTT.